This T cell receptor (beta chain) was documented in a study of blood T cell repertoires in COVID-19. Whole-study context: PBMCs, B-cell-depleted T cells, or T cells provided the cDNA or gDNA that made up the material.

This table comes from immunoSEQ multiplex PCR, and its TCRdb copy is limited to in-frame clones, with some not included. The table includes approximately 200,000 clones, about 88% detected once. The sequenced material came from peripheral blood. The receptor comes from a man between 50 and 59 years old who had recovered from COVID-19.

In DNA form, the CDR3 reads TGTGCCAGCAGTTACTCACTCAAGGGAGACGGTGGCTACACCTTC. It yields the protein CASSYSLKGDGGYTF. The chain employs TRBV6-6 and TRBJ1-2, with no clear D. Trimming removed 0 bases at V and 7 bases at J, with 15 bases between. There are 15 residues in the CDR3. Germline V gives CDR1 MNHNY, CDR2 SVGAGI (reference sequence).